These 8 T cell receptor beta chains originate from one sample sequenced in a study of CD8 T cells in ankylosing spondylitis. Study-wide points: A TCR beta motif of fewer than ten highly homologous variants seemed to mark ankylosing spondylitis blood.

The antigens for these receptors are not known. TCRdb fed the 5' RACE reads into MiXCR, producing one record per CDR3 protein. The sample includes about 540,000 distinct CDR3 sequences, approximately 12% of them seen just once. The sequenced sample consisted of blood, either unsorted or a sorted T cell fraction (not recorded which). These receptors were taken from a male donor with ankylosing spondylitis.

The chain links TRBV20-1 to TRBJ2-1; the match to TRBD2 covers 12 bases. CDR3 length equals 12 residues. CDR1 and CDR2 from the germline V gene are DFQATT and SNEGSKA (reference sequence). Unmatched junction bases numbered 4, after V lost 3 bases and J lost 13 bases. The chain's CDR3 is CSASLAGGGQFF. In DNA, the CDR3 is TGCAGTGCTAGCCTAGCGGGAGGGGGACAGTTCTTC.

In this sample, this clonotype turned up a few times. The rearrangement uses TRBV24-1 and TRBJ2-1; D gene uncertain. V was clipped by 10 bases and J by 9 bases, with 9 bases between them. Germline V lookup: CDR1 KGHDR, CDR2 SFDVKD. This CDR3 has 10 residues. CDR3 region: CATESSEQFF. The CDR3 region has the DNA TGTGCCACGGAATCTAGTGAGCAGTTCTTC.

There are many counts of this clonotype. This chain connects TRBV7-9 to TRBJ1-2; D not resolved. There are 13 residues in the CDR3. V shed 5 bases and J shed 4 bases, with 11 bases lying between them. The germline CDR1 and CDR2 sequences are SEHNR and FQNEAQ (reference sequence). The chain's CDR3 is CASSPKDGYGYTF. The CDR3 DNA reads TGTGCCAGCAGCCCGAAGGACGGCTATGGCTACACCTTC.

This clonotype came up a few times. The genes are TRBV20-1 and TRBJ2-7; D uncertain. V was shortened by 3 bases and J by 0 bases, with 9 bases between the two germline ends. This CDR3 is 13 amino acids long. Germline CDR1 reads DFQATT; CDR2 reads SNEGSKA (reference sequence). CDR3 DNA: TGCAGTGCTAGCGACAAACGCTCCTACGAGCAGTACGTC. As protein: CSASDKRSYEQYV.

The CDR3 bases are TGTGCCAGCCGGGACAGCGCCTACGAGCAGTACTTC. Translated: CASRDSAYEQYF. The V gene is TRBV6-1, the J gene TRBJ2-7, with TRBD1 matching over 7 bases. The CDR3 spans 12 residues. Germline-derived CDR1 and CDR2 are MNHNS and SASEGT. Germline trimming cut 8 bases from V and 2 bases from J; bases unmatched to any gene: 3.

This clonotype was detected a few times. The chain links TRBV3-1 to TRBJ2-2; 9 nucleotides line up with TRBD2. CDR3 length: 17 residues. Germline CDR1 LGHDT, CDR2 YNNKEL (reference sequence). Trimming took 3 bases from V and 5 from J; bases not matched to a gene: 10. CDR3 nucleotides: TGTGCCAGCAGCCATATCAGTGCGGGAGGGTCTACCGGGGAGCTGTTTTTT. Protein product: CASSHISAGGSTGELFF. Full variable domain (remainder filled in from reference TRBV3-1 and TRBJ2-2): DTAVSQTPKYLVTQMGNDKSIKCEQNLGHDTMYWYKQDSKKFLKIMFSYNNKELIINETVPNRFSPKSPDKAHLNLHINSLELGDSAVYFCASSHISAGGSTGELFFGEGSRLTVL.

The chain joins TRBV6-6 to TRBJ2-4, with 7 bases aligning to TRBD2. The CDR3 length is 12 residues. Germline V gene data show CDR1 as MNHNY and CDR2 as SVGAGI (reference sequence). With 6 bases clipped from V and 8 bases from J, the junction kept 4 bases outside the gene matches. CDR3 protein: CASSYRGDIQYF. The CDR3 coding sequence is TGTGCCAGCAGCTACCGGGGGGACATTCAGTACTTC.

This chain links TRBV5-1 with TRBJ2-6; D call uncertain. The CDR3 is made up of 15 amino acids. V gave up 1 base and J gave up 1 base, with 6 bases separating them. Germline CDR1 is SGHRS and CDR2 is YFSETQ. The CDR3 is CASSLIPSGANVLTF. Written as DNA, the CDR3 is TGCGCCAGCAGCTTGATCCCATCTGGGGCCAACGTCCTGACTTTC.